The 6 T cell receptor beta chains below were found in one sample sequenced in a study of blood T cell repertoires in COVID-19. The method was immunoSEQ multiplex PCR; TCRdb's version includes in-frame clones alone and lacks a portion of them. The data hold over 130,000 clones, with 80% to 85% observed a single time. Sequencing was performed on peripheral blood. The receptors here all came from a woman at least 80 years old with acute or convalescent COVID-19.

The chain couples TRBV5-1 to TRBJ2-7, with TRBD2 matching 9 bases. The germline V gene has CDR1 SGHRS and CDR2 YFSETQ. J gave up 0 bases and V 0 bases, and 7 bases lay outside the gene matches. The CDR3 is 17 amino acids. DNA for the CDR3: TGCGCCAGCAGCTTGGGAACTAGCGGGTGGAGCTCCTACGAGCAGTACTTC. Amino acid sequence: CASSLGTSGWSSYEQYF.

This chain joins TRBV5-1 and TRBJ2-3; D not resolved. This CDR3 contains 11 residues. CDR1 and CDR2 from the germline V gene are SGHRS and YFSETQ. With 3 bases removed from V and 5 bases from J, the gap between germline ends came to 4 bases. The CDR3 loop reads CASSYRDTQYF. CDR3 DNA sequence: TGCGCCAGCAGCTACAGAGATACGCAGTATTTT.

This clone was seen only a few times. This chain joins TRBV5-1 and TRBJ2-5; no reliable D call. V lost 2 bases to trimming and J lost 2 bases, with 16 bases between them. The CDR3 length is 16 residues. Germline loops: CDR1 SGHRS, CDR2 YFSETQ. The CDR3 DNA follows: TGCGCCAGCAGCTTTGTGGGCAGTTACTTTCAAGAGACCCAGTACTTC. It specifies CASSFVGSYFQETQYF.

The chain has TRBV12-3 or TRBV12-4 and TRBJ1-5; a possible D gene is TRBD1 (5 bases). With 6 bases removed from V and 7 bases from J, the gap between germline ends came to 13 bases. The CDR3 runs to 13 residues. For the CDR3, the DNA is TGTGCCAGCAGCCCCAGGAGGGGACAGCCCCAGCATTTT. Its protein product is CASSPRRGQPQHF.

The chain carries TRBV19 and TRBJ2-7; D is possibly TRBD1 (6 bases). Trimming pared 3 bases from V and 3 bases from J, leaving 15 bases between. In germline, CDR1 is LNHDA, CDR2 SQIVND (reference sequence). This CDR3 comprises 15 residues. The CDR3 sequence: CASSIRRGSVYEQYF. In nucleotides, the CDR3 is TGTGCCAGTAGTATCCGCAGGGGTAGCGTCTACGAGCAGTACTTC.

This chain links TRBV11-2 with TRBJ2-7, with 8 bases aligning to TRBD2. The length of the CDR3 is 18 residues. Trimming cost V 3 bases and J 2 bases; bases outside gene matches: 15. CDR1 and CDR2 from the germline V gene are SGHAT and FQNNGV. CDR3 sequence: CASSFLKFTSGKTYEQYF. CDR3 nucleotides: TGTGCCAGCAGCTTCCTTAAATTTACTAGCGGAAAGACCTACGAGCAGTACTTC.